This T cell receptor beta chain was obtained from a study of T cells in Graves' hyperthyroidism and ophthalmopathy. The V end was cut by 1 base, the J end by 5 bases, with 9 bases between. Per germline, CDR1 DFQATT and CDR2 SNEGSKA (reference sequence). The CDR3 is made up of 13 amino acids. Researchers took RNA transcripts and amplified the TCR beta CDR3 regions from them. HTBI primers were used for first-round RT-PCR of the TCR CDR3. TCRdb redid the calling of the multiplex PCR reads with MiXCR, one entry per CDR3 protein. The sample yields 530,000 or so distinct CDR3 sequences, 17% seen once. A few counts support this clonotype.

This TCR was sampled from a woman between 18 and 29 years old with Graves' ophthalmopathy. Sequenced: blood. The genes are TRBV20-1 and TRBJ2-1; no definite D call. The CDR3 protein is CSARGLGDNEQFF. The CDR3 DNA sequence: TGCAGTGCTAGAGGGCTGGGTGACAATGAGCAGTTCTTC.